One sample yielded the 5 T cell receptor beta chains listed below, sequenced in a study of shared clonotypes between healthy human individuals (dated by TCRdb to 2018 to 2021). Library prep was done by the immunoSEQ multiplex PCR assay. Imported from immuneACCESS, the table was reduced by TCRdb to in-frame sequences with V and J called. These copies leave out some clones; in studies compared against another copy, an unresolved V gene accounts for under half, and the cause of the remainder is not known. The sample data list roughly 530,000 clones, and 90% to 96% of these were observed just once. Roughly 0.06% of the sample comes from the top ten. Sequencing was carried out using naive CD4+ T cells sorted from blood. The cell subset or site label corresponds to: CD45RA+ positively selected. The source of these receptors is a woman aged 25-40 years in good health.

The chain couples TRBV28 to TRBJ2-7; TRBD2 might be the D (5 bases). Per germline, CDR1 MDHEN and CDR2 SYDVKM. This CDR3 contains 16 residues. V lost 3 bases and J lost 3, with 18 bases in between. The CDR3 nucleotides are TGTGCCAGCAGTTTCCTCCCGGGAACGTTAGGCTACGAGCAGTACTTC. This encodes CASSFLPGTLGYEQYF.

This rearrangement joins TRBV29-1 to TRBJ2-5; D may be TRBD1 or TRBD2 (5 bases each). Germline lookup yields CDR1 SQVTM and CDR2 ANQGSEA. The CDR3 is 14 amino acids. With 5 bases removed from V and 2 bases from J, the gap between germline ends came to 15 bases. Here the CDR3 DNA reads TGCAGCGTTCTCCGGGACCGTGTTCAAGAGACCCAGTACTTC. Translation: CSVLRDRVQETQYF.

The chain recombines TRBV28 with TRBJ2-3, with unresolved D. The CDR3 covers 13 residues. Deletions cut 6 bases from V and 4 bases from J, with 11 bases between. The germline V gene has CDR1 MDHEN and CDR2 SYDVKM. The CDR3 DNA reads as TGTGCCAGCAGCCGCCGGCTAGCAGATACGCAGTATTTT. This encodes CASSRRLADTQYF. The full variable domain, with the rest looked up from reference TRBV28 and TRBJ2-3, is DVKVTQSSRYLVKRTGEKVFLECVQDMDHENMFWYRQDPGLGLRLIYFSYDVKMKEKGDIPEGYSVSREKKERFSLILESASTNQTSMYLCASSRRLADTQYFGPGTRLTVL.

The chain uses TRBV5-1 and TRBJ2-1, with 15 positions matching TRBD2. J gave up 4 bases and V 4 bases, and 0 bases lay outside the gene matches. Germline values: CDR1 SGHRS, CDR2 YFSETQ. CDR3 length: 15 residues. The CDR3 nucleotides read TGCGCCAGCAGCGGGACTAGCGGGAGGTACAATGAGCAGTTCTTC. As protein: CASSGTSGRYNEQFF.

The chain couples TRBV7-9 to TRBJ2-5; the D is unclear. The DNA matches TRBJ2-7 better at its end, which makes the J call doubtful. This CDR3 is built from 14 residues. CDR1 and CDR2 (germline): SEHNR, FQNEAQ (reference sequence). CDR3 residues: CASSFPASTYEQYF. In DNA form, the CDR3 reads TGTGCCAGCAGCTTTCCAGCGTCTACCTACGAGCAGTACTTC.